A selection of T cell receptor beta chains follows, all from one sample in a study of neurological immune-mediated disorders. TCRdb re-called the 5' RACE reads through MiXCR, storing one row per CDR3 protein. Of approximately 100,000 distinct CDR3 sequences listed, approximately 3.3% are singletons. Sequencing input: PBMCs. The receptors were gathered from a young woman with multiple sclerosis. Both conserved end residues are part of each CDR3.

v_call	j_call	cdr3_aa
TRBV29-1	TRBJ2-1	CSVVQGSYNEQFF
TRBV18	TRBJ1-1	CASSPGMNTEAFF
TRBV20-1	TRBJ1-2	CSASPTGGGYTF
TRBV5-1	TRBJ2-1	CASSIAGGSYNEQFF
TRBV11-2	TRBJ2-1	CASSYGQGSSYNEQFF
TRBV6-1	TRBJ2-3	CASSEAAGSADTQYF
TRBV10-3	TRBJ2-1	CAISGTGIPTGDEQFF
TRBV5-5	TRBJ2-3	CASSLAASGGSTDTQYF
TRBV10-3	TRBJ2-7	CAISLSGSGSYEQYF
TRBV11-2	TRBJ1-2	CASSFLLQGRDGYTF
TRBV29-1	TRBJ2-1	CSVDKLAGGQDEQFF
TRBV27	TRBJ2-1	CASSPSLAGVLYSYNEQFF
TRBV28	TRBJ2-7	CASSTAGTAIYEQYF
TRBV20-1	TRBJ2-3	CSAPENTDTQYF
TRBV10-3	TRBJ2-7	CAGGTAPYEQYF
TRBV29-1	TRBJ1-4	CSVESDRNEKLFF
TRBV5-1	TRBJ2-7	CASSLAGQLHEQYF
TRBV6-1	TRBJ1-2	CATAEYSANYGYTF
TRBV6-5	TRBJ2-3	CASSNSPVRPDTQYF
TRBV20-1	TRBJ2-5	CSARTGGVQETQYF
TRBV20-1	TRBJ2-7	CSARDTSDYEQYF
TRBV4-3	TRBJ1-5	CASSQGYGGNQPQHF
TRBV15	TRBJ2-7	CATSPTVASYEQYF
TRBV19	TRBJ1-2	CATKAGLYGYTF
TRBV7-2	TRBJ2-2	CASSSTHYTAGELFF
TRBV20-1	TRBJ2-1	CSARVPSGTYNEQFF
TRBV20-1	TRBJ2-1	CSARDTGLGTHNEQFF
TRBV9	TRBJ1-1	CASSVQTTEAFF
TRBV6-5	TRBJ1-2	CASSYFRASEGYTF
TRBV4-3	TRBJ2-1	CASSRASGGVNEQFF
TRBV6-5	TRBJ2-4	CASSAGATPQYF
TRBV19	TRBJ2-1	CASSIGTDNEQFF
TRBV19	TRBJ1-2	CASSMGSRDGYTF
TRBV6-6	TRBJ1-1	CASVSGGPEAFF
TRBV12-3/TRBV12-4	TRBJ1-4	CASSAGTGVAEKLFF
TRBV20-1	TRBJ2-1	CSAAGSTSGGYNEQFF
TRBV6-5	TRBJ1-2	CASTRGSYGYTF
TRBV5-1	TRBJ2-2	CASRPGTGASNTGELFF
TRBV5-1	TRBJ2-1	CASSLEFAAGKVRDEQFF
TRBV29-1	TRBJ2-7	CSGTENYEQYF
TRBV5-6	TRBJ2-7	CASSLFGGQLREQYF
TRBV20-1	TRBJ2-5	CSANRRETQYF
TRBV18	TRBJ2-7	CASSPPSNYEQYF
TRBV20-1	TRBJ2-4	CSASTPGLGANIQYF
TRBV30	TRBJ2-5	CAWSMETQYF
TRBV5-1	TRBJ2-1	CASSLGSHSSYNEQFF
TRBV5-6	TRBJ2-7	CASSLKIGLAGYYEQYF
TRBV5-1	TRBJ1-2	CASSFAGSTGYTF
TRBV6-6	TRBJ2-2	CASAASGAWGHGELFF
TRBV29-1	TRBJ1-1	CSVGQGPEAFF
TRBV12-3/TRBV12-4	TRBJ2-1	CASSFWGSNEQFF